This T cell receptor (beta chain) was documented in a study of T cell clonotyping in hematopoietic cell transplantation. Study-level findings and limits: At the given depth, recipient repertoires were over 95% de novo clonotypes.

The CDR3 has 13 residues. With 4 bases removed from V and 5 bases from J, the gap between germline ends came to 12 bases. Germline CDR1 and CDR2: GTSNPN and SVGIG (reference sequence). Notes on this clone: The antigen is unknown.

Clones were sequenced by immunoSEQ multiplex PCR, and TCRdb holds only the in-frame ones, with some missing. Seen here are 10,000 to 11,000 clones, about half observed once, and the top ten hold about an eighth. The J gene is TRBJ1-5, the V gene TRBV30; unclear D gene. The source material was peripheral blood mononuclear cells, sampled 100 days after allogeneic stem cell transplant. The source of this sequence is a female patient aged 45-65 years who had an allogeneic stem cell transplant from an unrelated donor, so the T cells may come from the graft donor. Some clones in this sample may be carry-over from other donors' samples. The CDR3: CAWNRRSDQPQHF. DNA for the CDR3: TGTGCCTGGAACCGGCGGAGCGATCAGCCCCAGCATTTT.